A single T cell receptor beta chain is shown here with its context. The data were taken from a study of cytomegalovirus exposure and HLA in healthy donors. Assay used: immunoSEQ multiplex PCR; TCRdb lists only in-frame clones, some missing. The sample gives some 220,000 clones, about 90% of which show up once; around 1% is in the top ten. Trimming cost V 8 bases and J 7 bases; bases outside gene matches: 4. Germline loops: CDR1 SNHLY, CDR2 FYNNEI. The CDR3 is made up of 11 amino acids. The donors were in the roughly 120-subject validation cohort; that cohort was separate from the 666-subject first cohort.

The chain carries TRBV2 and TRBJ1-1; 7 bases are shared with TRBD1. Specimen: PBMCs. The TCR sequence derives from a woman younger than 30 in good health and CMV-seronegative. CDR3 sequence (DNA): TGTGCCAGCGGACAGGTCATTGAAGCTTTCTTT. Encoded protein: CASGQVIEAFF.